Described below is a single TCR beta chain sequence and its context. Antigen: not known. The data were taken from a study of CD8 T cells in Susac syndrome. Study-level results: The study acknowledged a relatively small number of individuals in its TCR sequencing and HLA analysis.

Each multiple sclerosis control was a treatment-naive patient with relapsing-remitting disease that was either stable or active. This CDR3 comprises 14 residues. Between the trimmed V and J ends, which lost 4 bases and 4 bases, there was a span of 13 bases. In germline, CDR1 is LNHDA, CDR2 SQIVND (reference sequence). The authors reverse transcribed 0.5 to 1 ug RNA with random hexamers. TCRdb analysed the immunoSEQ multiplex PCR reads with MiXCR anew, one entry per CDR3 protein. This repertoire shows 350,000 to 550,000 distinct CDR3 sequences, around 83% found once; its top ten account for under 0.15%.

Sequencing used CD8+ T cells from PBMCs. The source of this sequence is a human donor with multiple sclerosis. V is TRBV19 and J is TRBJ1-1; D not certain. The CDR3 region is CASSTRGLVTEAFF. As DNA, the CDR3 is TGTGCCAGTAGTACCCGGGGATTGGTCACTGAAGCTTTCTTT.